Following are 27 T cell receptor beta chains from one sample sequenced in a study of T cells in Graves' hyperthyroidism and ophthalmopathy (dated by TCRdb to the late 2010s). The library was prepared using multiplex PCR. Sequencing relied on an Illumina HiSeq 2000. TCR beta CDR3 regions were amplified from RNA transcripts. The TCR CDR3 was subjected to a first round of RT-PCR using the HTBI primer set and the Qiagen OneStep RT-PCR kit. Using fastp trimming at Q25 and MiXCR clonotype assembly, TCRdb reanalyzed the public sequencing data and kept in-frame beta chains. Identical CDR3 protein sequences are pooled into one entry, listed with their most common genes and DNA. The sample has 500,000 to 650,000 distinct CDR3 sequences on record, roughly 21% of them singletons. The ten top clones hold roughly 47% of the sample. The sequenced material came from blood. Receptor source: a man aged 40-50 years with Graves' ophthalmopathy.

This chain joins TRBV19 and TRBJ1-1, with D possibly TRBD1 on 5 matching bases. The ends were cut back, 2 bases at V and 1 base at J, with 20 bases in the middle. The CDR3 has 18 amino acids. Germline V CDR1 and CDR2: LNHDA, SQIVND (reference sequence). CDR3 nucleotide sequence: TGTGCCAGTAGTATAAATACAGGAAGGAGAGGGGCGAACACTGAAGCTTTCTTT. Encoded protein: CASSINTGRRGANTEAFF.

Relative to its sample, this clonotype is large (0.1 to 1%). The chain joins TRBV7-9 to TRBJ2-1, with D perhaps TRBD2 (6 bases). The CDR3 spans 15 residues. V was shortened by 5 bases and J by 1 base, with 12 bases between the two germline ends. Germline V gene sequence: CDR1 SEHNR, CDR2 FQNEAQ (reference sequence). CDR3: CASSPRLVSYNEQFF. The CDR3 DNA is TGTGCCAGCAGCCCTCGACTAGTTTCCTACAATGAGCAGTTCTTC.

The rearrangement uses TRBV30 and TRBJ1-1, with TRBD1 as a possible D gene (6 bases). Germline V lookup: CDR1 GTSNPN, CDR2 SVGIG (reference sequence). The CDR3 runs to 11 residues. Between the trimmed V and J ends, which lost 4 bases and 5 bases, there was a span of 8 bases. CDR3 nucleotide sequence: TGTGCCTGGATAGACAGGACTGAAGCTTTCTTT. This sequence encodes CAWIDRTEAFF.

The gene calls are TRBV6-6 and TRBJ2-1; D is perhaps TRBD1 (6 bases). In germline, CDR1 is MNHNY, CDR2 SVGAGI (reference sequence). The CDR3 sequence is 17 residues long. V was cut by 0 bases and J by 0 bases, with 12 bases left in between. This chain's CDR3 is CASSYSGHPSSYNEQFF. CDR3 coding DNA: TGTGCCAGCAGTTACTCGGGACATCCCAGCTCCTACAATGAGCAGTTCTTC.

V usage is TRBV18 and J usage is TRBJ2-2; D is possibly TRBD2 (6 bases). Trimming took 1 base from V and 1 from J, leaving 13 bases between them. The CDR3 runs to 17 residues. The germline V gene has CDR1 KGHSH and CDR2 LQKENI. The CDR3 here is CASSPLGLPLNTGELFF. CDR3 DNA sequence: TGTGCCAGCTCACCACTGGGACTCCCTTTGAACACCGGGGAGCTGTTTTTT.

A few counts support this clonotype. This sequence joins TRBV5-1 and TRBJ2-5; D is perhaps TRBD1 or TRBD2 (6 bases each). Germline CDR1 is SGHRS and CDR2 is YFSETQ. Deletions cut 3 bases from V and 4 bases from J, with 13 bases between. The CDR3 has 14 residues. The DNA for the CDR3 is TGCGCCAGCAGCTCGTTAAAGGGGGGAGAGACCCAGTACTTC. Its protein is CASSSLKGGETQYF.

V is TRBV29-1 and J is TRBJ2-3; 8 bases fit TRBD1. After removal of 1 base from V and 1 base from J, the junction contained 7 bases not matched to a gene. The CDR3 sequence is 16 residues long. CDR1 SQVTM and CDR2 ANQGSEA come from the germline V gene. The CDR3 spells CSVEAQGAQGTDTQYF. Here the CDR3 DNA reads TGCAGCGTTGAAGCCCAGGGGGCGCAGGGCACAGATACGCAGTATTTT.

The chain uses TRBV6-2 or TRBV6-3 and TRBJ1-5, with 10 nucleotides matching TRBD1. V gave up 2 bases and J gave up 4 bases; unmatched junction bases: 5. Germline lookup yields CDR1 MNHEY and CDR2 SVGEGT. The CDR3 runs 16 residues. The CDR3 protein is CASSYKGQGKNQPQHF. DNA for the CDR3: TGTGCCAGCAGTTACAAGGGACAGGGGAAAAATCAGCCCCAGCATTTT.

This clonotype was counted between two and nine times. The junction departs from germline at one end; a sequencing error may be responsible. This CDR3 is CASRRVAGGGEAQYF. The CDR3 DNA reads as TGTGCCAGCCGGAGGGTAGCGGGGGGCGGAGAGGCCCAGTACTTC. The genes are TRBV3-1 and TRBJ2-5; 10 bases are shared with TRBD2. Germline assignment: CDR1 LGHDT and CDR2 YNNKEL (reference sequence). The CDR3 sequence is 15 residues long.

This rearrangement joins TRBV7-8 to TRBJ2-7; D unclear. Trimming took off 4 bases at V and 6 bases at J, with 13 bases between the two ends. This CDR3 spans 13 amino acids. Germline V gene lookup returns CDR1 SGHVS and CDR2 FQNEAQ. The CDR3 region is CASSYAMVAEQYF. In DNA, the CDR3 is TGTGCCAGCAGCTACGCCATGGTCGCCGAGCAGTACTTC. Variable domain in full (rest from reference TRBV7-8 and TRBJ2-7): GAGVSQSPRYKVAKRGQDVALRCDPISGHVSLFWYQQALGQGPEFLTYFQNEAQLDKSGLPSDRFFAERPEGSVSTLKIQRTQQEDSAVYLCASSYAMVAEQYFGPGTRLTVT.

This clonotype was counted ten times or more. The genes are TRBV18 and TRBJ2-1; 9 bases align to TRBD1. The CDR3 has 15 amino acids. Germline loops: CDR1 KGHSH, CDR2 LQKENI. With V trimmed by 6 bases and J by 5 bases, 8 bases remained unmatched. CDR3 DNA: TGTGCCAGCTCCCTTCCCGGGACAGGGAACAATGAGCAGTTCTTC. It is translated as CASSLPGTGNNEQFF. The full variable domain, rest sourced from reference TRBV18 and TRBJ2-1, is NAGVMQNPRHLVRRRGQEARLRCSPMKGHSHVYWYRQLPEEGLKFMVYLQKENIIDESGMPKERFSAEFPKEGPSILRIQQVVRGDSAAYFCASSLPGTGNNEQFFGPGTRLTVL.

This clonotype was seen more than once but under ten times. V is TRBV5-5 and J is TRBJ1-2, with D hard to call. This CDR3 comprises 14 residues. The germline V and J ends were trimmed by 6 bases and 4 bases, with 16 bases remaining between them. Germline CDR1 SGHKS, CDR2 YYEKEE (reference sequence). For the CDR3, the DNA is TGTGCCAGCACCTATAACACAGCCACCTATGGCTACACCTTC. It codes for CASTYNTATYGYTF.

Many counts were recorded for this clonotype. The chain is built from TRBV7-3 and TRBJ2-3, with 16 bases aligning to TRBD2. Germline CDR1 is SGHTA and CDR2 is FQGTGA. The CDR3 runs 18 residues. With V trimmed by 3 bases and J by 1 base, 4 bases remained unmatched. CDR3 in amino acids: CASSLGLAGGYGTDTQYF. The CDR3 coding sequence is TGTGCCAGCAGCTTGGGACTAGCGGGGGGGTACGGCACAGATACGCAGTATTTT. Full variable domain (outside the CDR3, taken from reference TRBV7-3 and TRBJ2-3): GAGVSQTPSNKVTEKGKYVELRCDPISGHTALYWYRQSLGQGPEFLIYFQGTGAADDSGLPNDRFFAVRPEGSVSTLKIQRTERGDSAVYLCASSLGLAGGYGTDTQYFGPGTRLTVL.

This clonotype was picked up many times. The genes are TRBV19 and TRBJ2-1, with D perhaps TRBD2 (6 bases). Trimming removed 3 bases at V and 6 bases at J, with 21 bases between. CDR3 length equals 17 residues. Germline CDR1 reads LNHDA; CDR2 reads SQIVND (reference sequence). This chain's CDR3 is CASSILVASARVNEQFF. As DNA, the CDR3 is TGTGCCAGTAGTATTTTGGTGGCTAGCGCGAGGGTCAATGAGCAGTTCTTC.

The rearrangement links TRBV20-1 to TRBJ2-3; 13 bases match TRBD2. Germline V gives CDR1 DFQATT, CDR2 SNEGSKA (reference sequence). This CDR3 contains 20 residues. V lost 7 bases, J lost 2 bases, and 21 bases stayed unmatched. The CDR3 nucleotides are TGCAGTGTGATCGAGGGCGGACTAGCGGGGGTCACGCTTATCACAGATACGCAGTATTTT. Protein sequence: CSVIEGGLAGVTLITDTQYF.

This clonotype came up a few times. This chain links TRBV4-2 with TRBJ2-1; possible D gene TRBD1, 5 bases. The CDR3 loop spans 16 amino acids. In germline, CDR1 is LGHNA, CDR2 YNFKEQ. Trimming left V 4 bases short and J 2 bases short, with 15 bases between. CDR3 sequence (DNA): TGTGCCAGCAGCCCAAGACAGCCTGAGGCCTACAATGAGCAGTTCTTC. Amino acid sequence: CASSPRQPEAYNEQFF.

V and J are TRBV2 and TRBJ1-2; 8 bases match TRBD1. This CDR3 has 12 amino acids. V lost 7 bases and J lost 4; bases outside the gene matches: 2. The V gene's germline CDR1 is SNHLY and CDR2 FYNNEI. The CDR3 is CASITGGYGYTF. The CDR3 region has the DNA TGTGCCAGCATTACAGGGGGCTATGGCTACACCTTC.

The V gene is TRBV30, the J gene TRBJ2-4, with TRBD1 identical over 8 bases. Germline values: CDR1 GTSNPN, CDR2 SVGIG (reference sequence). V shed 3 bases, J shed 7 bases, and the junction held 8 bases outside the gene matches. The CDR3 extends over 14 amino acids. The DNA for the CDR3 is TGTGCCTGGAGCCCGGCAGGGGGCGTCAACATTCAGTACTTC. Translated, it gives CAWSPAGGVNIQYF.

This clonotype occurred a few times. The DNA for the CDR3 is TGTGCCTGGAGTGTAGGACAGGTCGGCGGAAGCTCACCCCTCCACTTT. This translates into CAWSVGQVGGSSPLHF. The chain joins TRBV30 to TRBJ1-6; 7 nucleotides line up with TRBD1. The CDR3 sequence is 16 residues long. In germline, CDR1 is GTSNPN, CDR2 SVGIG (reference sequence). Losses at the gene ends were 0 bases for V and 10 bases for J; bases not matched to a gene: 12.

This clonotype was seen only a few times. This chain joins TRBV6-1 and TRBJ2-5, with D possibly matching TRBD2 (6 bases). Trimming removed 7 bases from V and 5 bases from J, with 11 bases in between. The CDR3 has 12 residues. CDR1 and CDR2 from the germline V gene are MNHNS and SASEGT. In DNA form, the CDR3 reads TGTGCCAGCAATACGGGGGTGGAGACCCAGTACTTC. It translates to CASNTGVETQYF.

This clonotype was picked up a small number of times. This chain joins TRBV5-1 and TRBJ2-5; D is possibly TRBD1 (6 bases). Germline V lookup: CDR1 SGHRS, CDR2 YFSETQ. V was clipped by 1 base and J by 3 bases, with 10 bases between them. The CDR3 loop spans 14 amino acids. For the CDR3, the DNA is TGCGCCAGCAGCTTGAGGCACAGGGAAGAGACCCAGTACTTC. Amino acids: CASSLRHREETQYF.

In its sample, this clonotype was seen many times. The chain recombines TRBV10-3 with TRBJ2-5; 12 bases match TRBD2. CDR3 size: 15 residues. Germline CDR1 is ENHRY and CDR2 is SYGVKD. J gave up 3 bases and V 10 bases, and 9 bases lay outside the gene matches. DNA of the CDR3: TGTGCCACCTCAGGACTAGCGGGGCCCAAAGAGACCCAGTACTTC. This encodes CATSGLAGPKETQYF.

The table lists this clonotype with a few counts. In nucleotides, the CDR3 is TGTGCCAGCTCACCGAATAGTTGGGACGAGCAGTACTTC. It yields the protein CASSPNSWDEQYF. The rearrangement joins TRBV18 to TRBJ2-7; D remains unclear. CDR1 KGHSH and CDR2 LQKENI come from the germline V gene. V was clipped by 3 bases and J by 5 bases, with 11 bases between them. The CDR3 spans 13 residues.

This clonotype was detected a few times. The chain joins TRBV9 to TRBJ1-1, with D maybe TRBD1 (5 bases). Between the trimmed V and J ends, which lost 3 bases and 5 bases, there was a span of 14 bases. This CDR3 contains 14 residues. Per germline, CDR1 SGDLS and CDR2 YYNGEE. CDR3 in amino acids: CASSAGPLGTEAFF. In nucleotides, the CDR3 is TGTGCCAGCAGCGCGGGACCCCTGGGGACTGAAGCTTTCTTT.

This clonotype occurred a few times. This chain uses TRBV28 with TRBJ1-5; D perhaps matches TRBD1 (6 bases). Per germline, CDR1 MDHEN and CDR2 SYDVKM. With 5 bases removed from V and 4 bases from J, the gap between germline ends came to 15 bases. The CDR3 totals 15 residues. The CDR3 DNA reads TGTGCCAGCAGTGGCTCAGGGGTAGTTAATCAGCCCCAGCATTTT. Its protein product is CASSGSGVVNQPQHF. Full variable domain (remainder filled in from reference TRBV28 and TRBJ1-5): DVKVTQSSRYLVKRTGEKVFLECVQDMDHENMFWYRQDPGLGLRLIYFSYDVKMKEKGDIPEGYSVSREKKERFSLILESASTNQTSMYLCASSGSGVVNQPQHFGDGTRLSIL.

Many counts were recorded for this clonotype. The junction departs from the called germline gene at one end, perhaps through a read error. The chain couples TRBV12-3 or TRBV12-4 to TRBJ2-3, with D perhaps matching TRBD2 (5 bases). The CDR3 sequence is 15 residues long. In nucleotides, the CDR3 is TGTGCCAGCAGGGGTCTCCGGGCTAGCAGAGATACGCAGTATTTT. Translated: CASRGLRASRDTQYF.

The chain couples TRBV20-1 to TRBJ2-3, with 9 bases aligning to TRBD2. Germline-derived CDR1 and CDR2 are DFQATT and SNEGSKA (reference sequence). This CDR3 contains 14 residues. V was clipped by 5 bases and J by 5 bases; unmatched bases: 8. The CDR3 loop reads CSAPPAGGQDTQYF. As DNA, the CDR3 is TGCAGTGCTCCCCCTGCGGGGGGGCAAGATACGCAGTATTTT.